Listed below are T cell receptor beta chains from one sample, sequenced in a study of type 1 regulatory T cells. TCRdb recomputed calls from the reads with MiXCR, one row per CDR3 protein. The sample yields 90,000 to 100,000 distinct CDR3 sequences, 25% to 40% seen once. The sample taken for sequencing was CD4+ T cells, either the whole sample or a sorted fraction (not recorded which). The source is a human donor in good health. CDR3s leave out the opening cysteine and the closing phenylalanine or tryptophan. Some rows have no size entry. The others give once, few or many, or a class for an expanded clone.

v_call: TRBV28; j_call: TRBJ1-1; clone_size: few; cdr3_aa: ASRPSRGRENTEAF
v_call: TRBV3-1; j_call: TRBJ2-7; clone_size: few; cdr3_aa: ASSQVGGLDEQY
v_call: TRBV24-1; j_call: TRBJ1-5; clone_size: -; cdr3_aa: AINFEGSNQPQH
v_call: TRBV7-3; j_call: TRBJ1-6; clone_size: -; cdr3_aa: ASSSQGVDNSPLH
v_call: TRBV20-1; j_call: TRBJ2-1; clone_size: -; cdr3_aa: SGSSGDIYNEQF
v_call: TRBV20-1; j_call: TRBJ1-4; clone_size: few; cdr3_aa: SATGARGIEGEKLF
v_call: TRBV7-8; j_call: TRBJ1-6; clone_size: few; cdr3_aa: ASSLYLGSNSPLH
v_call: TRBV7-2; j_call: TRBJ2-7; clone_size: few; cdr3_aa: ASSFRRGQGHEQY
v_call: TRBV7-7; j_call: TRBJ2-1; clone_size: -; cdr3_aa: ASSQRLADYNEQF
v_call: TRBV7-2; j_call: TRBJ2-7; clone_size: few; cdr3_aa: ASSLTSLGYEQY
v_call: TRBV20-1; j_call: TRBJ2-1; clone_size: -; cdr3_aa: SAPPRTRAYNEQF
v_call: TRBV20-1; j_call: TRBJ2-1; clone_size: few; cdr3_aa: SASAPSDSTYNEQF
v_call: TRBV6-1; j_call: TRBJ2-1; clone_size: -; cdr3_aa: ASSVGGTNEQF
v_call: TRBV5-1; j_call: TRBJ2-5; clone_size: -; cdr3_aa: ASSIPTGKRETQY
v_call: TRBV7-8; j_call: TRBJ1-6; clone_size: -; cdr3_aa: ASSPGRNSPLH
v_call: TRBV29-1; j_call: TRBJ2-5; clone_size: few; cdr3_aa: SVSDRGGETQY
v_call: TRBV29-1; j_call: TRBJ2-5; clone_size: few; cdr3_aa: SVEWRGTSFQETQY
v_call: TRBV20-1; j_call: TRBJ2-1; clone_size: -; cdr3_aa: SARDIGLAANEQF
v_call: TRBV12-3/TRBV12-4; j_call: TRBJ2-1; clone_size: -; cdr3_aa: ASSLDQHSYNEQF
v_call: TRBV10-1; j_call: TRBJ2-7; clone_size: -; cdr3_aa: ASSESTLGLAVDELKQY
v_call: TRBV29-1; j_call: TRBJ2-7; clone_size: -; cdr3_aa: SVGEDSYEQY
v_call: TRBV27; j_call: TRBJ2-1; clone_size: few; cdr3_aa: ASSPPVGNEQF
v_call: TRBV5-1; j_call: TRBJ1-1; clone_size: -; cdr3_aa: ATRPGEGNTEAF
v_call: TRBV15; j_call: TRBJ1-2; clone_size: -; cdr3_aa: ATSRPGQNRAGYT
v_call: TRBV15; j_call: TRBJ1-6; clone_size: -; cdr3_aa: ATSVSVNSPLH
v_call: TRBV4-3; j_call: TRBJ2-2; clone_size: -; cdr3_aa: ACSLNRRPGGELF
v_call: TRBV11-3; j_call: TRBJ2-1; clone_size: few; cdr3_aa: ASSLGPASGYNEQF